This TCR beta chain was documented in a study of cytomegalovirus exposure and HLA in healthy donors. Whole-study results and caveats: Other equally common chains were less clonally expanded than HLA-associated TCR beta chains, a later analysis showed.

PCR used 60 Vbeta primers and 13 Jbeta primers. Sequencing was performed with immunoSEQ multiplex PCR; in TCRdb, only in-frame clones are kept and a portion is missing. The table lists about 210,000 clones, around 79% of them singletons. Likely unrecorded immune exposures existed in these nominally healthy donors. Details on this clone: The antigen is not known.

The CDR3 sequence is 16 residues long. Germline V gives CDR1 SGHKS, CDR2 YYEKEE (reference sequence). V lost 2 bases to trimming and J lost 2 bases, with 16 bases between them. The sequenced material came from PBMCs. The TCR sequence derives from a male donor in good health and CMV-seropositive. The V call is TRBV5-5, the J call TRBJ1-1; possible D gene TRBD1, 5 bases. The CDR3 bases are TGTGCCAGCAGCTTAGGGCGGGGGATAGGAAACACTGAAGCTTTCTTT. This translates into CASSLGRGIGNTEAFF.